This entry is about one T cell receptor (beta chain). This specimen comes from a study of blood T cell repertoires in COVID-19. As for the study in general: Samples came from the United States, Italy and Spain, spanning acute and convalescent COVID-19. T cells, B-cell-depleted T cells, or PBMCs supplied cDNA or gDNA.

V shed 3 bases and J 4 bases; nucleotides not matched to a gene: 5. Germline V gene lookup returns CDR1 DFQATT and CDR2 SNEGSKA (reference sequence). The CDR3 extends over 13 amino acids. Authors' analysis steps: Reference gene primers were amplified, and this amplification served to estimate nucleated cell counts. Generated by immunoSEQ multiplex PCR, the TCRdb table keeps only in-frame clones and is missing some. V and J calls and clone size are given by that table; D and trimming were obtained from the DNA. The repertoire consists of roughly 280,000 clones, with 80% to 90% occurring once and the leading ten covering 11%.

The J gene is TRBJ2-7, the V gene TRBV20-1; 8 nucleotides agree with TRBD2. This receptor was taken from a woman between 65 and 79 years old with acute or convalescent COVID-19. The sample taken for sequencing was peripheral blood. The CDR3 coding sequence is TGCAGTGCTAGTAGTAGCGGGGCGTACGAGCAGTACTTC. Its protein is CSASSSGAYEQYF.